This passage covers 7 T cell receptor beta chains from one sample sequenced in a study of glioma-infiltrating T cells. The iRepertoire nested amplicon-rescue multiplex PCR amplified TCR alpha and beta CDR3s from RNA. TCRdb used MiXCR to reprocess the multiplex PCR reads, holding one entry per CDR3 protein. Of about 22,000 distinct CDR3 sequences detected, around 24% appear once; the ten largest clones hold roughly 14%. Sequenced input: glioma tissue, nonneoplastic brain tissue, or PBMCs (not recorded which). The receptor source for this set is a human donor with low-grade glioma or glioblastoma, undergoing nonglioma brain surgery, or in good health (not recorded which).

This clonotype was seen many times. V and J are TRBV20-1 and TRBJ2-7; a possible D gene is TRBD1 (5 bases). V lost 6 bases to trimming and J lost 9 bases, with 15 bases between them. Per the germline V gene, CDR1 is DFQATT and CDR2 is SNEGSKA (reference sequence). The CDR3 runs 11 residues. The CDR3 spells CSATIQGRQYF. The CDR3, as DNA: TGCAGTGCCACGATCCAGGGTAGGCAGTACTTC.

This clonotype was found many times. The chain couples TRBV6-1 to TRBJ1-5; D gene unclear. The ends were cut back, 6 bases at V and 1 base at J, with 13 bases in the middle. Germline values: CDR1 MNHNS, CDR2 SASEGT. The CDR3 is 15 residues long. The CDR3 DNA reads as TGTGCCAGCAGAGAGCTTCGTCGGAGCAATCAGCCCCAGCATTTT. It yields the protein CASRELRRSNQPQHF.

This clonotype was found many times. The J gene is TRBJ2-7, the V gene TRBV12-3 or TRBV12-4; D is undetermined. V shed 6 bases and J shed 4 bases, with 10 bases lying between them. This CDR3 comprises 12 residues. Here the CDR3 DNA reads TGTGCCAGCAGATACGGACCTTACGAGCAGTACTTC. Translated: CASRYGPYEQYF.

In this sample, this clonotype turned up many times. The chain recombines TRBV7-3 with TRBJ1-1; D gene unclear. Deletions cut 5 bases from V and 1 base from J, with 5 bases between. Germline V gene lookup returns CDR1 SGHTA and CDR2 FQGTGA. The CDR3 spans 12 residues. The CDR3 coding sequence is TGTGCCAGCAGCGCCCAGAACACTGAAGCTTTCTTT. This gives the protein CASSAQNTEAFF.

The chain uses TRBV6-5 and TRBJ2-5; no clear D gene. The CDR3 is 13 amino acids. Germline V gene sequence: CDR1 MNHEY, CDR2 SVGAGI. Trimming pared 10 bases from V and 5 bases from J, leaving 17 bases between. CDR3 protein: CATPLGRRETQYF. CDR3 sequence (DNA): TGTGCCACCCCACTTGGGCGCCGGGAGACCCAGTACTTC.

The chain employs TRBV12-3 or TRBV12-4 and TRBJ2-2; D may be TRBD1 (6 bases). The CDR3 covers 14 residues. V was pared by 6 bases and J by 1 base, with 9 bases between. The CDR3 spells CASSKGQNTGELFF. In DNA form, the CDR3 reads TGTGCCAGCAGCAAGGGACAGAACACCGGGGAGCTGTTTTTT.

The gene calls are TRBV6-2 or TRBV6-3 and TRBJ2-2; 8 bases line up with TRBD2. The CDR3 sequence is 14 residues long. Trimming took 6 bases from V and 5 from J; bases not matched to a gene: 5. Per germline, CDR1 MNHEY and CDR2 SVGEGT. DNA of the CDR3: TGTGCCAGCAGCCAAGCGGGGGAGACCGGGGAGCTGTTTTTT. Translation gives CASSQAGETGELFF.